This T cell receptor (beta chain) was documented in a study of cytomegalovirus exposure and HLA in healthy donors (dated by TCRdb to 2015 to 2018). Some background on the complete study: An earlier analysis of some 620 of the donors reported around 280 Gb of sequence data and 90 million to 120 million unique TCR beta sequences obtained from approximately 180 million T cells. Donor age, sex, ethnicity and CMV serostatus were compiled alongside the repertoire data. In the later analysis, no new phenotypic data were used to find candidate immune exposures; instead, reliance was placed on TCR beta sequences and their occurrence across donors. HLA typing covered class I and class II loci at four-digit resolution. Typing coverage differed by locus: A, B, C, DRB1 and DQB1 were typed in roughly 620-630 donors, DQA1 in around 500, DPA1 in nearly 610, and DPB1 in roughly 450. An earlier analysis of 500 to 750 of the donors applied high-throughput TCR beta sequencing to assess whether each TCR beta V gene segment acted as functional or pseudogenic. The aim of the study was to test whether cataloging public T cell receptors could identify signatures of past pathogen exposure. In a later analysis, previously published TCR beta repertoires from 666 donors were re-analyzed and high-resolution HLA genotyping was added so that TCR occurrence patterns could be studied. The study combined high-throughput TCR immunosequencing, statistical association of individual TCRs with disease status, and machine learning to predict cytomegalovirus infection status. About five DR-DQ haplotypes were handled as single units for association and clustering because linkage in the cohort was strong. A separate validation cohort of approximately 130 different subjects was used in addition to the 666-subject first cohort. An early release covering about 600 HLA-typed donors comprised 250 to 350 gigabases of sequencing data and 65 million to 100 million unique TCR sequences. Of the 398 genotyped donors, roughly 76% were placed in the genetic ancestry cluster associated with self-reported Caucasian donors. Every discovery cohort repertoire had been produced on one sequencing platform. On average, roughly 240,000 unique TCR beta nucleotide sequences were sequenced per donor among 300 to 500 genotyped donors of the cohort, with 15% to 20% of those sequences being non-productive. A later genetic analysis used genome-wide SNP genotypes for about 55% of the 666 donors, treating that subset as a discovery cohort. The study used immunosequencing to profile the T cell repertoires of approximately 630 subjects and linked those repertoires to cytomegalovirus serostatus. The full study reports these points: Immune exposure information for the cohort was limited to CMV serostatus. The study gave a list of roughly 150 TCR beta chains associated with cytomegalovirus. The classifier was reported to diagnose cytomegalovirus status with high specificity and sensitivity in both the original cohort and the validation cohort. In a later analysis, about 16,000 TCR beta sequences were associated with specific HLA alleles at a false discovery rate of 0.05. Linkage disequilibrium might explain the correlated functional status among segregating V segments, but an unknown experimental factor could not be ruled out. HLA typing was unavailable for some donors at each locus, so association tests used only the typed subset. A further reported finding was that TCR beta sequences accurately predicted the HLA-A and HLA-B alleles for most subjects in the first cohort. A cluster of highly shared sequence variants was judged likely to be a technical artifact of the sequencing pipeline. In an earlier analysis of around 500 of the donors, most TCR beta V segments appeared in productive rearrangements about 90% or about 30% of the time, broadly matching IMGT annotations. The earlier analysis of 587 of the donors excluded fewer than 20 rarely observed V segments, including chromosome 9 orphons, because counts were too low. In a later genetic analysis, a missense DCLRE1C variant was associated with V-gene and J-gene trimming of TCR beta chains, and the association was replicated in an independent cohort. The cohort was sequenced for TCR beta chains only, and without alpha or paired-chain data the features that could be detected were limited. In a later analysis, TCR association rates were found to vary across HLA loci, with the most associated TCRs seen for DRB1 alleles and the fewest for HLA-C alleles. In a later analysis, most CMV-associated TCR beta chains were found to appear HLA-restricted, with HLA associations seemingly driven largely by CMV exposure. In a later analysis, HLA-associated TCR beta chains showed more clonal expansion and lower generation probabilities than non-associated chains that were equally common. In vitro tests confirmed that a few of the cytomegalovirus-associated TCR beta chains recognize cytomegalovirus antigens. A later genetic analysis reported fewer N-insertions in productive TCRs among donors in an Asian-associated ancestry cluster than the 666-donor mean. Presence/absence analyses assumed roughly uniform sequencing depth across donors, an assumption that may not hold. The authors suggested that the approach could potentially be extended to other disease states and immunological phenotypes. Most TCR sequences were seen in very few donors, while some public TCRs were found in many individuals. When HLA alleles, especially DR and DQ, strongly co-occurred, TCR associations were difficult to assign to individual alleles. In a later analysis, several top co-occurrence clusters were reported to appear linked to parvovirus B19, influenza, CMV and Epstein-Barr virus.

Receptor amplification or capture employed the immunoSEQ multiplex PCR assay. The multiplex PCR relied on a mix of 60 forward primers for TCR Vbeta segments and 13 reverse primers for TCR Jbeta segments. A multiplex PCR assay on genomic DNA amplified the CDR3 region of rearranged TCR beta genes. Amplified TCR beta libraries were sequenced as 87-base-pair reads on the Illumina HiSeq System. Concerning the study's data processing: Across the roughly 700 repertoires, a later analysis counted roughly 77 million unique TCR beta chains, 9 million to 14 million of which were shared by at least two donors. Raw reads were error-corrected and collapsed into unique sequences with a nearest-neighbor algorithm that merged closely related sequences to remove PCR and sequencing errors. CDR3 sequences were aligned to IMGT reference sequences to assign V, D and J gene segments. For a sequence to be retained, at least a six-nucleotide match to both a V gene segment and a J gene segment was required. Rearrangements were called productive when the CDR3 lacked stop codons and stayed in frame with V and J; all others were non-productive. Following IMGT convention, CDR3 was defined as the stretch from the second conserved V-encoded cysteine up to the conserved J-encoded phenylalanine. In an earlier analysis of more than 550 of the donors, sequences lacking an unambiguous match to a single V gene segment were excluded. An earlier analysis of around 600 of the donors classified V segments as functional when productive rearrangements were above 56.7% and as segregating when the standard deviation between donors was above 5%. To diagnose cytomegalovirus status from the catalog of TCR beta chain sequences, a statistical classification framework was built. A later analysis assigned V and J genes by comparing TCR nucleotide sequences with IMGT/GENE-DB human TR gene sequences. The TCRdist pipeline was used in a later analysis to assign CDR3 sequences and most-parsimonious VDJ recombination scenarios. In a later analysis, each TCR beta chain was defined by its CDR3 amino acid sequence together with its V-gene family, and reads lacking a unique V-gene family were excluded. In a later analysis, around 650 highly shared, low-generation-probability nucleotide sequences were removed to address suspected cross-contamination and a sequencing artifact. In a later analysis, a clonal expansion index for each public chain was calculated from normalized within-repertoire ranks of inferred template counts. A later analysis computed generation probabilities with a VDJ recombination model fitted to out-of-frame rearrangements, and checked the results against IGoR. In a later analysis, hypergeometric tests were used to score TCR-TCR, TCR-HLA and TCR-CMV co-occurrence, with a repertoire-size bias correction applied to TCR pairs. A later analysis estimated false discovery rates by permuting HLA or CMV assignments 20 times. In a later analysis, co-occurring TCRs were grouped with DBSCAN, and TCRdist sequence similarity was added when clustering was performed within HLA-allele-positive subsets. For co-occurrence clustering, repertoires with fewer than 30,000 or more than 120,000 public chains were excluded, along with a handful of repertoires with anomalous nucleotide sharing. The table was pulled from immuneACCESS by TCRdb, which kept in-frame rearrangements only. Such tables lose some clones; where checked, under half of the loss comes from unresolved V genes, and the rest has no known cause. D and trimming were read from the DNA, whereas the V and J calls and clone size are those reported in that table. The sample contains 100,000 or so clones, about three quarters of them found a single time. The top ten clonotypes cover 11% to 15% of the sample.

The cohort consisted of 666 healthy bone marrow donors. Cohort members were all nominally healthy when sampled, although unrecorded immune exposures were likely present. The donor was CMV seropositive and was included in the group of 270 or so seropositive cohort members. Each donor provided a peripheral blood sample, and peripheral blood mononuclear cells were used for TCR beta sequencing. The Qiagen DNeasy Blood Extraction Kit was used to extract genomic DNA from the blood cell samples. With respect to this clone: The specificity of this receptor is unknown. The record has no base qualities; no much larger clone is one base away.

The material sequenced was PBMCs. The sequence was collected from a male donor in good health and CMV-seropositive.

The base sequence is TGTGCCAGCTCAGGCGGGACTTCCAACTATGGCTACACCTTC. Its product reads: CASSGGTSNYGYTF. Recombination connected TRBV18 to TRBJ1-2; a tentative D match to TRBD1 spans 5 bases. V sheds 5 bases and J sheds 2 bases, leaving 12 bases between their ends. The CDR3 numbers 14 residues from cysteine through phenylalanine. Only CDR3 DNA is held: 42 bases, read in frame from base 1. The CDR1 and CDR2 encoded by the germline V gene are KGHSH and LQKENI.